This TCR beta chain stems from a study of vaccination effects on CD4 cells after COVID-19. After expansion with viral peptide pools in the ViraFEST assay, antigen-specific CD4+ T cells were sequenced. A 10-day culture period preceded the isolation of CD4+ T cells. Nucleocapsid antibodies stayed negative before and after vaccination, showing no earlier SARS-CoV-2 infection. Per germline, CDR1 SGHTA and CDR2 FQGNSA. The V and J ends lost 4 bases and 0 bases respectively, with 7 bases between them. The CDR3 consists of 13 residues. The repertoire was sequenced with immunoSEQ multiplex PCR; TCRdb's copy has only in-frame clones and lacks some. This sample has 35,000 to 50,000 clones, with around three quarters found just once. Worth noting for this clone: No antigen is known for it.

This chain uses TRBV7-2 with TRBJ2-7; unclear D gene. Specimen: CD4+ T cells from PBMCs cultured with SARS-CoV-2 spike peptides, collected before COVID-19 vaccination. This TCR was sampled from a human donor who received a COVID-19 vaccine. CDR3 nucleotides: TGTGCCAGCAGCTCCGCAGACTCCTACGAGCAGTACGTC. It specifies CASSSADSYEQYV.